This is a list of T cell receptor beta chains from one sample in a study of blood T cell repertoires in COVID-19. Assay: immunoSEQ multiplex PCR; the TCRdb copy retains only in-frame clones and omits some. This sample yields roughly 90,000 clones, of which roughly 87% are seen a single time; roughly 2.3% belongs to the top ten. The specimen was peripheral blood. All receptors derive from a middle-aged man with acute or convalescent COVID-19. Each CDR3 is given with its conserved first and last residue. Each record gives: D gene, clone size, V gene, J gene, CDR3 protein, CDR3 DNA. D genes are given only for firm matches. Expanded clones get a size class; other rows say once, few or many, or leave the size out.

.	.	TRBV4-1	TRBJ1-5	CASSHADRPLSNQPQHF	TGCGCCAGCAGCCATGCCGACAGGCCCCTGAGCAATCAGCCCCAGCATTTT
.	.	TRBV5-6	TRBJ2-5	CASSLPTGSLETQYF	TGTGCCAGCAGCCTGCCTACGGGAAGTTTAGAGACCCAGTACTTC
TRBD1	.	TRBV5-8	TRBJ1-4	CASRTGTGALSEKLFF	TGTGCCAGCCGTACCGGGACAGGGGCCCTCTCTGAAAAACTGTTTTTT
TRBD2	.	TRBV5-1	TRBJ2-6	CASSLGLAGGEELSGANVLTF	TGCGCCAGCAGCTTGGGACTAGCGGGAGGGGAAGAGCTCTCTGGGGCCAACGTCCTGACTTTC
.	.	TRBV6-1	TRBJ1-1	CASSGLTGFADTEAFF	TGTGCCAGCAGTGGCCTAACAGGGTTTGCGGACACTGAAGCTTTCTTT
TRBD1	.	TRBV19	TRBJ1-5	CASSDRGYQPQHF	TGTGCCAGTAGTGACAGGGGATATCAGCCCCAGCATTTT
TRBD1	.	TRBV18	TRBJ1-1	CASSPKDRAAEAFF	TGTGCCAGCTCACCTAAGGACAGGGCCGCAGAAGCTTTCTTT
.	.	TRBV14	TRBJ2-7	CASSRAGYEQYF	TGTGCCAGCAGCCGGGCTGGGTACGAGCAGTACTTC
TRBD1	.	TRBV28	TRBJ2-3	CASSRVEGARADTQYF	TGTGCCAGCAGTCGGGTTGAGGGGGCGAGAGCAGATACGCAGTATTTT
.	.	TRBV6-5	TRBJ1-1	CASTLSPEGTEAFF	TGTGCCAGCACCCTATCCCCAGAGGGCACTGAAGCTTTCTTT
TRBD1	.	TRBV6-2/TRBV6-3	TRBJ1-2	CASSWDSNYGYTF	TGTGCCAGCAGCTGGGACAGTAACTATGGCTACACCTTC
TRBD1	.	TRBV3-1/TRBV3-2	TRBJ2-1	CASSSGTGERNEQFF	TGTGCCAGCAGCTCCGGGACAGGGGAGAGGAATGAGCAGTTCTTC
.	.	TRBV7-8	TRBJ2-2	CASSYRVPNTGELFF	TGTGCCAGCAGCTACAGGGTTCCGAACACCGGGGAGCTGTTTTTT
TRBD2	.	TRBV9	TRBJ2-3	CASSVEGREGRDTQYF	TGTGCCAGCAGCGTAGAGGGGCGGGAGGGCCGAGATACGCAGTATTTT
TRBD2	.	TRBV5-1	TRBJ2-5	CASSLGLAGQETQYF	TGCGCCAGCAGCTTAGGACTAGCGGGTCAAGAGACCCAGTACTTC
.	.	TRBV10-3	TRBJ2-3	CAISDPLSTDTQYF	TGTGCCATCAGTGATCCCCTCAGCACAGATACGCAGTATTTT
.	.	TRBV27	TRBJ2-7	CASSHPPGDAPYEQYF	TGTGCCAGCAGCCACCCCCCCGGAGACGCCCCCTACGAGCAGTACTTC
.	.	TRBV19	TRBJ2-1	CASSTQTNNEQFF	TGTGCCAGTAGTACCCAAACAAACAATGAGCAGTTCTTC
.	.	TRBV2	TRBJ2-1	CASSAAAQANEQFF	TGTGCCAGCAGTGCCGCGGCACAGGCTAACGAGCAGTTCTTC
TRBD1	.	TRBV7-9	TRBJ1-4	CASNAAGGSEKLFF	TGTGCCAGCAACGCGGCAGGGGGCAGTGAAAAACTGTTTTTT
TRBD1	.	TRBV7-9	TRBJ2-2	CASSPTDRGDTGELFF	TGTGCCAGCAGCCCGACCGACAGGGGCGACACCGGGGAGCTGTTTTTT
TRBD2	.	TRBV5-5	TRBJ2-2	CASTREGNTGELFF	TGTGCCAGCACCCGGGAGGGCAACACCGGGGAGCTGTTTTTT
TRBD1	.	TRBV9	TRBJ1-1	CASSTGQTKNTEAFF	TGTGCCAGCAGCACGGGACAGACGAAGAACACTGAAGCTTTCTTT
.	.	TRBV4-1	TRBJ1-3	CASSFGGAGSGNTIYF	TGCGCCAGCAGCTTCGGGGGTGCAGGATCTGGAAACACCATATATTTT
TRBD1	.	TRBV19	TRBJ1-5	CASSIDGQGRQPQHF	TGTGCCAGTAGTATAGACGGACAGGGAAGACAGCCCCAGCATTTT
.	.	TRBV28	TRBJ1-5	CASSPRKRTADQPQHF	TGTGCCAGCAGTCCTAGGAAGAGGACAGCGGATCAGCCCCAGCATTTT
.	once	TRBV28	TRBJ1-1	CASRPGQLNTEAFF	TGTGCCAGCAGACCCGGACAGTTGAACACTGAAGCTTTCTTT
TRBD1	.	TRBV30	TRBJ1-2	CAIDRGYGYTF	TGTGCCATAGACAGGGGATATGGCTACACCTTC
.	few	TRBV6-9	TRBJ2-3	CASSSLTDTQYF	TGTGCCAGCAGTTCCCTCACAGATACGCAGTATTTT
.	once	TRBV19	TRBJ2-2	CASSIGTRSGELFF	TGTGCCAGTAGTATAGGTACTAGATCCGGGGAGCTGTTTTTT
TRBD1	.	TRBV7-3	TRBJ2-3	CASSSVGAQGADTQYF	TGTGCCAGCAGCTCCGTTGGGGCTCAGGGGGCAGATACGCAGTATTTT
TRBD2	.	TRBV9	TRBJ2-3	CASSAHTGTSGASTDTQYF	TGTGCCAGCAGCGCACATACCGGGACTAGCGGGGCTAGCACAGATACGCAGTATTTT
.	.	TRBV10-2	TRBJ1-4	CASSESRGTNEKLFF	TGCGCCAGCAGTGAGTCAAGGGGAACTAATGAAAAACTGTTTTTT
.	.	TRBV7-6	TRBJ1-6	CASSYREGSPLHF	TGTGCCAGCAGCTACAGGGAGGGCTCACCCCTCCACTTT
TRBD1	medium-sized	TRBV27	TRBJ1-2	CASSYGTGSFGYTF	TGTGCCAGCAGTTACGGGACAGGGAGTTTTGGCTACACCTTC
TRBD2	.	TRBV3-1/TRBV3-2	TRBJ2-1	CASSQDSGGYNEQFF	TGTGCCAGCAGCCAAGATTCGGGAGGTTACAATGAGCAGTTCTTC
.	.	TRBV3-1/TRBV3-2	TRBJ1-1	CASSLQAGRAFF	TGTGCCAGCAGCCTTCAAGCGGGGAGGGCTTTCTTT
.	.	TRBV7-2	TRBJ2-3	CASSITTDTQYF	TGTGCCAGCAGCATAACTACTGATACGCAGTATTTT
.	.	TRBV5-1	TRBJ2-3	CASSLSIPSDTQYF	TGCGCCAGCAGCTTGAGCATCCCGTCAGATACGCAGTATTTT
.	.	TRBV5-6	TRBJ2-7	CASSLAFWGGAAYEQYF	TGTGCCAGCAGCTTGGCCTTCTGGGGGGGCGCGGCTTACGAGCAGTACTTC
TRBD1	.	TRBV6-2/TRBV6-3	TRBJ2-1	CASSYSVRQGVGNEQFF	TGTGCCAGCAGTTACTCAGTGCGACAGGGCGTGGGTAATGAGCAGTTCTTC
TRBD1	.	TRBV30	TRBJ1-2	CAWSVGTVKIHGYTF	TGTGCCTGGAGTGTAGGGACAGTCAAAATCCATGGCTACACCTTC
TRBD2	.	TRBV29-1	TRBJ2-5	CSVGGGETQYF	TGCAGCGTGGGGGGAGGGGAGACCCAGTACTTC
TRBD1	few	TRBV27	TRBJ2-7	CASSLSGTGLGEQYF	TGTGCCAGCAGTTTATCTGGGACAGGGTTAGGGGAGCAGTACTTC
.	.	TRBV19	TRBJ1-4	CASSAAGWGLGEKLFF	TGTGCCAGTAGTGCAGCCGGATGGGGCCTTGGGGAAAAACTGTTTTTT
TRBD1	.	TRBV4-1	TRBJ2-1	CASSHLKMGTGGMDEQFF	TGCGCCAGCAGCCACCTCAAGATGGGGACAGGGGGCATGGATGAGCAGTTCTTC
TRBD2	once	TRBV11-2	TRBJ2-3	CASSITSGSGTDTQYF	TGTGCCAGCAGCATCACTAGCGGGTCTGGCACAGATACGCAGTATTTT
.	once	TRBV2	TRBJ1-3	CASSEPEDWRDSGNTIYF	TGTGCCAGCAGTGAACCGGAAGATTGGCGGGACTCTGGAAACACCATATATTTT